Listed here are 20 T cell receptor beta chains from one sample, sequenced in a study of blood T cells in healthy people across ages. For the second PCR, which ran for roughly 6 to 12 cycles, a sample-barcoded 5' primer and a J-beta primer mix were used. TCRdb ran MiXCR on the 5' RACE reads and lists one entry per CDR3 protein. The sample consists of about 680,000 distinct CDR3 sequences, around 45% of them appearing once. The sequenced sample consisted of blood. The receptor source for this set is a woman between 55 and 75 years old in good health.

The rearrangement uses TRBV4-3 and TRBJ1-6; tentative D call: TRBD1 (5 bases). Germline V gene sequence: CDR1 LGHNA, CDR2 YSLEER. This CDR3 contains 15 residues. V was clipped by 0 bases and J by 2 bases, with 5 bases between them. CDR3 sequence: CASSQETAYNSPLHF. The CDR3, as DNA: TGCGCCAGCAGCCAAGAGACAGCCTATAATTCACCCCTCCACTTT.

This clonotype was observed a few times. This sequence may be a read error, since a much larger clone differs from it by one base. CDR3 coding DNA: TGTGCCAGCAGCCCCGGGACAGCTGCAGCTTTCTTT. This encodes CASSPGTAAAFF. The V gene is TRBV4-2, the J gene TRBJ1-1, with 7 bases lining up with TRBD1. The V gene's germline CDR1 is LGHNA and CDR2 YNFKEQ. The CDR3 extends over 12 amino acids. With 4 bases clipped from V and 10 bases from J, the junction kept 6 bases outside the gene matches.

The chain uses TRBV12-3 or TRBV12-4 and TRBJ1-5, with D possibly matching TRBD1 (6 bases). Trimming pared 8 bases from V and 4 bases from J, leaving 18 bases between. The CDR3 length is 15 residues. CDR3 sequence (DNA): TGTGCCAGCGGTCCCGGACAGAGCAAAAATCAGCCCCAGCATTTT. Residues: CASGPGQSKNQPQHF.

The V and J genes are TRBV3-1 and TRBJ2-3, with 15 bases matching TRBD2. This CDR3 is 20 amino acids long. Germline V CDR1 and CDR2: LGHDT, YNNKEL (reference sequence). V gave up 2 bases and J gave up 8 bases; unmatched junction bases: 17. The CDR3 loop reads CASSQNLPGLAGGLMGTQYF. In DNA, the CDR3 is TGTGCCAGCAGCCAAAACCTACCGGGACTAGCGGGAGGATTAATGGGTACGCAGTATTTT.

As regards this clonotype: Given a much more abundant clone one base away, this may be a read error. This rearrangement joins TRBV9 to TRBJ2-5; 10 nucleotides match TRBD1. J gave up 4 bases and V 3 bases, and 9 bases lay outside the gene matches. Germline V gives CDR1 SGDLS, CDR2 YYNGEE. This CDR3 is built from 16 residues. The CDR3 nucleotides read TGTGCCAGCAGCGGATGGGACAGGGGTGCGGTAGAGACCCAGTACTTC. It is translated as CASSGWDRGAVETQYF. Filled out from reference TRBV9 and TRBJ2-5, the complete variable domain reads DSGVTQTPKHLITATGQRVTLRCSPRSGDLSVYWYQQSLDQGLQFLIQYYNGEERAKGNILERFSAQQFPDLHSELNLSSLELGDSALYFCASSGWDRGAVETQYFGPGTRLLVL.

V gene TRBV15 combines with J gene TRBJ1-5; D is unclear. The CDR3 loop spans 12 amino acids. Germline CDR1 is LNHNV and CDR2 is YYDKDF (reference sequence). V was cut by 2 bases and J by 3 bases, with 2 bases left in between. In DNA form, the CDR3 reads TGTGCCACCAGCAGACCCAATCAGCCCCAGCATTTT. It translates to CATSRPNQPQHF.

This clonotype has just a few counts. This sequence joins TRBV27 and TRBJ2-5; 8 positions agree with TRBD2. This CDR3 spans 15 amino acids. CDR1 and CDR2 (germline): MNHEY, SMNVEV (reference sequence). Trimming cost V 0 bases and J 6 bases; bases outside gene matches: 6. The CDR3 region has the DNA TGTGCCAGCAGTTTATCGATGGCGGGGGGAAAGACCCAGTACTTC. Protein: CASSLSMAGGKTQYF.

This clonotype was recorded a few times. The genes are TRBV15 and TRBJ2-7, with D unresolved. This CDR3 comprises 17 residues. The V end lost 3 bases, the J end lost 4 bases, and 22 bases lay between the germline ends. The germline V gene encodes CDR1 LNHNV and CDR2 YYDKDF (reference sequence). The CDR3 region is CATSRSTLGWNNYEQYF. CDR3 DNA sequence: TGTGCCACCAGCAGGTCCACCCTCGGCTGGAACAATTACGAGCAGTACTTC.

The CDR3 DNA reads as TGTGCCAGCAGTGAATTACCCCGTAGCTCCTATAATTCACCCCTCCACTTT. Residues: CASSELPRSSYNSPLHF. J is TRBJ1-6 and V is TRBV25-1, with D uncertain. Trimming stripped 1 base from V and 0 bases from J, with 10 bases between. The CDR3 has 17 residues. Looked up from germline, CDR1 is MGHDK and CDR2 is SYGVNS.

The V gene is TRBV7-2, the J gene TRBJ2-7, with 7 bases aligning to TRBD1. With 4 bases clipped from V and 5 bases from J, the junction kept 8 bases outside the gene matches. CDR3 size: 14 residues. The germline V gene encodes CDR1 SGHTA and CDR2 FQGNSA. In DNA, the CDR3 is TGTGCCAGCAGCTCGGGACAGCCCACTGACGAGCAGTACTTC. It yields the protein CASSSGQPTDEQYF.

The chain carries TRBV20-1 and TRBJ2-1, with D perhaps being TRBD1 or TRBD2 (5 bases each). Per the germline V gene, CDR1 is DFQATT and CDR2 is SNEGSKA (reference sequence). CDR3 size: 13 residues. The V end lost 6 bases, the J end lost 6 bases, and 15 bases lay between the germline ends. The CDR3 DNA reads as TGCAGTGCCTGGGACCCAACTGGCAATGAGCAGTTCTTC. Residues: CSAWDPTGNEQFF.

In this sample, this clonotype turned up a few times. The CDR3 DNA sequence: TGCAGTGGATCGGGGGGAGTGAATATGAAGACAGATACGCAGTATTTT. Protein sequence: CSGSGGVNMKTDTQYF. V gene TRBV20-1 combines with J gene TRBJ2-3; 7 bases map to TRBD2. V lost 7 bases to trimming and J lost 3 bases; unmatched junction nucleotides: 16. Germline-derived CDR1 and CDR2 are DFQATT and SNEGSKA (reference sequence). This CDR3 is built from 16 residues.

V gene TRBV28 combines with J gene TRBJ2-3; 7 bases match TRBD2. This CDR3 contains 14 residues. V dropped 8 bases and J dropped 3; count of bases not matched to a gene: 8. Germline lookup yields CDR1 MDHEN and CDR2 SYDVKM. The chain's CDR3 is CASAPSGKTDTQYF. CDR3 nucleotide sequence: TGTGCCAGCGCCCCGAGCGGGAAAACAGATACGCAGTATTTT.

V and J are TRBV6-2 or TRBV6-3 and TRBJ2-3; D may correspond to TRBD1 or TRBD2 (5 bases each). CDR3 length equals 14 residues. The germline gives CDR1 MNHEY, CDR2 SVGEGT. Trimming took 6 bases from V and 8 from J, leaving 18 bases between them. Here the CDR3 DNA reads TGTGCCAGCAGCCCGCCCCAGTGGGGGAGTACGCAGTATTTT. Translation gives CASSPPQWGSTQYF.

This clonotype was counted at least ten times. The chain is built from TRBV29-1 and TRBJ2-5; no clear D. The CDR3 is 12 amino acids. The V gene lost 8 bases and the J gene lost 1 base, with 11 bases spanning the gap. The germline gives CDR1 SQVTM, CDR2 ANQGSEA. CDR3 protein: CSSLTGQETQYF. The CDR3 DNA reads TGCAGCTCCCTGACGGGCCAAGAGACCCAGTACTTC. Using reference TRBV29-1 and TRBJ2-5 for the parts outside the CDR3, the full variable domain is SAVISQKPSRDICQRGTSLTIQCQVDSQVTMMFWYRQQPGQSLTLIATANQGSEATYESGFVIDKFPISRPNLTFSTLTVSNMSPEDSSIYLCSSLTGQETQYFGPGTRLLVL.

This chain links TRBV18 with TRBJ1-5; 9 bases agree with TRBD1. Germline lookup yields CDR1 KGHSH and CDR2 LQKENI. V lost 4 bases to trimming and J lost 6 bases; unmatched junction nucleotides: 13. The CDR3 contains 17 residues. The CDR3 here is CASSLTGTGLLGQPQHF. CDR3 sequence (DNA): TGTGCCAGCTCACTGACCGGGACAGGGCTCTTGGGTCAGCCCCAGCATTTT.

This clonotype was detected many times. A read error is possible here, since a much larger clone lies one base away. The rearrangement uses TRBV7-2 and TRBJ2-7; D gene unclear. Germline loops: CDR1 SGHTA, CDR2 FQGNSA. The CDR3 consists of 14 residues. Trimming shortened V by 5 bases and J by 4 bases, and 15 bases separated the two germline ends. The CDR3 reads CASSVDPEPYEQYF. The CDR3 DNA is TGTGCCAGCAGCGTAGACCCGGAACCATACGAGCAGTACTTC.

This clonotype turned up a few times. V and J are TRBV6-2 or TRBV6-3 and TRBJ2-5, with D perhaps TRBD1 or TRBD2 (5 bases each). Germline CDR1 reads MNHEY; CDR2 reads SVGEGT. Trimming took 4 bases from V and 1 from J, leaving 10 bases between them. The CDR3 has 14 residues. For the CDR3, the DNA is TGTGCCAGCAGTTCTATGGGACGCCAAGAGACCCAGTACTTC. This encodes CASSSMGRQETQYF.

The sample holds a few counts of this clonotype. The chain has TRBV3-1 and TRBJ1-1; 7 bases line up with TRBD1. Germline V CDR1 and CDR2: LGHDT, YNNKEL (reference sequence). Germline trimming cut 7 bases from V and 4 bases from J; bases unmatched to any gene: 3. The CDR3 length is 12 residues. DNA for the CDR3: TGTGCCAGCAAAGCAGGGGGCACTGAAGCTTTCTTT. It yields the protein CASKAGGTEAFF.

This clonotype was observed a handful of times. The chain joins TRBV30 to TRBJ1-1, with TRBD1 matching 7 bases. The V gene's germline CDR1 is GTSNPN and CDR2 SVGIG (reference sequence). V lost 1 base to trimming and J lost 3 bases; unmatched junction nucleotides: 2. CDR3 length: 13 residues. In nucleotides, the CDR3 is TGTGCCTGGAGTGGGGGACAGCACACTGAAGCTTTCTTT. Translation gives CAWSGGQHTEAFF.